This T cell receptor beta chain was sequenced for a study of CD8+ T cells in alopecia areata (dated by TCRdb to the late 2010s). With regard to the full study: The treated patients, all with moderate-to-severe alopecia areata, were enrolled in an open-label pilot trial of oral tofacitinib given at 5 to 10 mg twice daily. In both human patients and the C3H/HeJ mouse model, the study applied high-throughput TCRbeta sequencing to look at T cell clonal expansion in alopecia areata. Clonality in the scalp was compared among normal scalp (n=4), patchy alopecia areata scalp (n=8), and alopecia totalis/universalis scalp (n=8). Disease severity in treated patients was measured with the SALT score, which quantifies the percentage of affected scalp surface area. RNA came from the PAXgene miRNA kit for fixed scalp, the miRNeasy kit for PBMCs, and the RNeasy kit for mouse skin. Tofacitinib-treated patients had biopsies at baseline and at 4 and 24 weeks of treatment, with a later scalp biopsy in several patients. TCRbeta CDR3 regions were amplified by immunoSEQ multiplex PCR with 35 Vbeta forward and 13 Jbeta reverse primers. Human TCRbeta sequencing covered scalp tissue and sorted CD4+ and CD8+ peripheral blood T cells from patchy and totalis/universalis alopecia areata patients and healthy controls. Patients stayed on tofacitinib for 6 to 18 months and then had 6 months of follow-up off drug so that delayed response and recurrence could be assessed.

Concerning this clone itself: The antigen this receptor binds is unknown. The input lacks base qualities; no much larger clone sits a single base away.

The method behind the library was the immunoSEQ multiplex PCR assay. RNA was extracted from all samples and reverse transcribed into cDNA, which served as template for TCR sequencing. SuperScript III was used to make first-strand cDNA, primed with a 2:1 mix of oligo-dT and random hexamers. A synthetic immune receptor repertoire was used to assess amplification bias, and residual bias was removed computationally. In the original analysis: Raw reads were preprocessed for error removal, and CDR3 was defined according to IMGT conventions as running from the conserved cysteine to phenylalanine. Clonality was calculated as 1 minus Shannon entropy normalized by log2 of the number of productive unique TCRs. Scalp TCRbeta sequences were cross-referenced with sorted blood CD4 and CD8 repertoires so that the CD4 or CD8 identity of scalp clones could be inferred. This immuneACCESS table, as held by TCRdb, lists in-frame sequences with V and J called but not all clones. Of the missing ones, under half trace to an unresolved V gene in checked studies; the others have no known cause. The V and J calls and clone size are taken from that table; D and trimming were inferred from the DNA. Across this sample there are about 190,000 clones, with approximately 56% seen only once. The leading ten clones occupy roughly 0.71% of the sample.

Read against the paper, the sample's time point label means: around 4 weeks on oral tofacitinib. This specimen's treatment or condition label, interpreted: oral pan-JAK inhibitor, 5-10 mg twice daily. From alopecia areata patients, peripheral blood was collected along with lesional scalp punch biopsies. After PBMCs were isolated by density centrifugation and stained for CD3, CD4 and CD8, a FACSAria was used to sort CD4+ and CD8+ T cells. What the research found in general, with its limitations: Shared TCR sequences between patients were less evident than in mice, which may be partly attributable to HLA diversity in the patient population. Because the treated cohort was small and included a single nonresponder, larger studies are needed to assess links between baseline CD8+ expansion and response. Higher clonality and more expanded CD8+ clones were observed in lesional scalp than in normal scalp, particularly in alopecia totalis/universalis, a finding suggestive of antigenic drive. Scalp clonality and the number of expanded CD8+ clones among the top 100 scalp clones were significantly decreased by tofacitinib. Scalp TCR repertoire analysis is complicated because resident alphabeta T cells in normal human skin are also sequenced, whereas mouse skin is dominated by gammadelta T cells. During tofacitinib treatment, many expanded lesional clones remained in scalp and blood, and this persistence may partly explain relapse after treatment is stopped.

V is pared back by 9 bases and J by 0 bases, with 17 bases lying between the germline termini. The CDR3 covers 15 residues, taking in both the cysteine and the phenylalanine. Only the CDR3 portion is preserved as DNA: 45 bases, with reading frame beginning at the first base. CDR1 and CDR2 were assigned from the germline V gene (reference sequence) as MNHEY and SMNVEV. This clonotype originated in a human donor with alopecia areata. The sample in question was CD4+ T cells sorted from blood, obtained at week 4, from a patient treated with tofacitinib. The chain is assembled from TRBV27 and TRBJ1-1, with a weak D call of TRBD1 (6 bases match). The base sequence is TGTGCCAGTACCCGGTGGGGGGCCTTGAACACTGAAGCTTTCTTT. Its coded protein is CASTRWGALNTEAFF.